The T cell receptor beta chain under discussion was sequenced for a study of blood T cell repertoires in COVID-19 (dated by TCRdb to about 2020). For the wider study: The collaborator samples originated in the United States, Italy and Spain and spanned the acute and convalescent phases of COVID-19. The material from the prospective study consisted of cDNA or gDNA derived from T cells, B-cell-depleted T cells, or PBMCs. Subjects who had been exposed to COVID-19, were actively infected with it, or had recovered from it provided the deeply sampled blood TCRbeta repertoires that made up the dataset. A freely available public database, intended as a resource for researchers studying the immune response to SARS-CoV-2, is where the repertoires were released. Samples were obtained from the ongoing ImmuneRACE study (first 160 participants) and from over a thousand subjects provided by 6 global collaborators. The sample metadata nearly always contained a de-identified subject ID, COVID-19 status, age in years and sex. Where available, HLA class I and class II types were taken from metadata supplied by the sample provider and were not determined by assay-based typing.

One collaborating source in Seattle enrolled patients during active infection and followed them longitudinally through the course of disease. Whole blood was collected in K2EDTA tubes by collaborating institutions according to the institutions' own protocols. Collaborator samples were shipped for TCRbeta analysis as frozen whole blood, isolated PBMCs, or DNA extracted from either sample type. With regard to this clone: The clone's antigen remains unknown. Base qualities are missing; no much larger clone stands one base away.

TCRbeta CDR3 regions were amplified from genomic DNA using the immunoSEQ Assay, a bias-controlled multiplex PCR. In the original analysis: The number of nucleated cells in each sample was estimated from the amplification of reference gene primers within the assay. To quantify the absolute abundance of each unique TCRbeta CDR3 rearrangement, sequence reads were collapsed and filtered. For each sample, productive Simpson clonality was calculated by taking the square root of Simpson's diversity index across productive rearrangements. TCRdb limited this immuneACCESS table to in-frame rearrangements with V and J called. A share of clones is missing; checked studies link under half to unresolved V genes, and the rest is unexplained. V, J and clone size were drawn from that table, and D and trimming were deduced from the DNA. This sample is represented by approximately 180,000 clones; roughly 83% of them were singletons. In total, the top ten clones hold around 7% of the sample.

Study-wide conclusions, independent of this receptor: The quantity of clinical and demographic metadata differed by source and by participant and was supplied without curation.

Reading the germline V gene (reference sequence) gives CDR1 MNHNY and CDR2 SVGAGI. From cysteine to phenylalanine, the CDR3 is 15 amino acids long. The only DNA kept is the CDR3, 45 bases in frame from the first base. V lost 6 bases and J lost 0 bases; the stretch between them is 14 bases long. The sequence was collected from a middle-aged woman with COVID-19, enrolled during active disease. Sequences were obtained from peripheral blood. The chain uses TRBV6-6 and TRBJ1-2; TRBD1 is a weak D gene call, 6 bases matching. This receptor has the CDR3 CASSRKQGSNYGYTF. The nucleotide sequence is given as TGTGCCAGCAGCCGGAAACAGGGATCTAACTATGGCTACACCTTC.